Here is one TCR beta chain with its context. Antigen specificity is unknown. This entry is derived from a study of cytomegalovirus exposure and HLA in healthy donors. Looking at the study overall: Out of 170 million or so T cells, an earlier analysis found roughly 110 million unique TCR beta sequences in total. Within the Caucasian-associated ancestry cluster were around 81% of the roughly 400 genotyped donors.

Use of 60 Vbeta and 13 Jbeta primers characterized the PCR. Only in-frame clones appear in the TCRdb table, and some are missing; sequencing was by immunoSEQ multiplex PCR. The data contain about 160,000 clones, around 84% of them singletons. Trimming removed 8 bases from V and 5 bases from J, with 18 bases in between. CDR3 size: 14 residues. In germline, CDR1 is MNHEY, CDR2 SVGAGI. Study findings and constraints: Roughly even sequencing depth across donors was the assumption behind the presence/absence analyses. Later analysis associated a missense DCLRE1C variant with TCR beta V- and J-gene trimming.

The TCR sequence derives from a male donor in good health and CMV-seropositive. Sequenced: PBMCs. The chain links TRBV6-5 to TRBJ2-5; maybe TRBD2 (7 bases). In nucleotides, the CDR3 is TGTGCCAGCGCCGATGGGGGGGGCCACGAGACCCAGTACTTC. Translating gives CASADGGGHETQYF.